This T cell receptor beta chain was documented in a study of T cells expressing NK-cell markers. Across the whole study: Seven donors tested HCMV-seropositive and one tested seronegative among the eight sequenced.

On this clonotype: The antigen is unknown.

TCRdb reanalyzed the 5' RACE reads and collapses them to one entry per CDR3 protein, without DNA. The sample has 400,000 or so distinct CDR3 sequences; the top ten hold over 8.5%. Points from the study as a whole: Whether expanded NKG2C+ T cell clones recognized HCMV stayed uncertain.

The CDR3 is 13 residues long. This chain uses TRBV21-1 with TRBJ1-6; as DNA is missing, the TRBD1 call by TCRdb cannot be tested. TRBV21-1 is tagged as a pseudogene. The clonotype was recovered from a woman in her forties or fifties in good health. The sequenced material came from blood T cells: a sorted CD56 or NKG2C T cell subset, CD4+ or CD8+ T cells, or bulk PBMC T cells (not recorded which). This CDR3 reads CASIDRNNSPLHF.